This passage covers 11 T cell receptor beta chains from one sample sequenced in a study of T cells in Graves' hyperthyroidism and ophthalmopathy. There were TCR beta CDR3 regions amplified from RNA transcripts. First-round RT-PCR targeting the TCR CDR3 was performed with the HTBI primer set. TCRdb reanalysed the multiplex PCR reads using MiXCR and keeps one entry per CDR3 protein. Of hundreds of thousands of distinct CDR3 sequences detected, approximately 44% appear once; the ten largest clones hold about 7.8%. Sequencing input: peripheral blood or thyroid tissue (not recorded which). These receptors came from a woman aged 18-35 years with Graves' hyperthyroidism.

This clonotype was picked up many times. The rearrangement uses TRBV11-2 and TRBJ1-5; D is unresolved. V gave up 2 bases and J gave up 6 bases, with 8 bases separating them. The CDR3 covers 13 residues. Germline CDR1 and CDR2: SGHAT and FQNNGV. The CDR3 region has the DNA TGTGCCAGCAGCTTACTGGGAAGTCAGCCCCAGCATTTT. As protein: CASSLLGSQPQHF.

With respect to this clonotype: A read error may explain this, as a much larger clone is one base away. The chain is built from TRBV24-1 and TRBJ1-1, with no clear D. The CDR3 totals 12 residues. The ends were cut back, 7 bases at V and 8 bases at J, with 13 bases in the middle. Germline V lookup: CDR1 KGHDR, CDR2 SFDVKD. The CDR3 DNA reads TGTGCCACCAGCGACGGAGGAATCGAAGCTTTCTTT. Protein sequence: CATSDGGIEAFF.

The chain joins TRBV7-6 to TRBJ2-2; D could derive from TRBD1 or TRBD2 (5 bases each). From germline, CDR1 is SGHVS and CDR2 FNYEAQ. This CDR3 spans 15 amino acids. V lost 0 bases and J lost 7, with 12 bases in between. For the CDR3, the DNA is TGTGCCAGCAGCTTAGCGTCGGCAGGGAGCGGGGAGCTGTTTTTT. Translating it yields CASSLASAGSGELFF.

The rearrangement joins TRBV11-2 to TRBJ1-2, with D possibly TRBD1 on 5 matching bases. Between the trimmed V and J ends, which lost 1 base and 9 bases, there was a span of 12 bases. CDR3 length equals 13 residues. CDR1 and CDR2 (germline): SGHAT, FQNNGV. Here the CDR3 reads CASSLVGGTSYTF. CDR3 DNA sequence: TGTGCCAGCAGCTTAGTTGGGGGGACCAGCTACACCTTC.

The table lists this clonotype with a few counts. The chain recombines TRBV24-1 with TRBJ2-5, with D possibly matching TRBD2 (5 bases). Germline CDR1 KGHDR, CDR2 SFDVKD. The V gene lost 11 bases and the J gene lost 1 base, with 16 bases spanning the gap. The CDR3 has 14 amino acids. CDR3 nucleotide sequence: TGTGCCAGCAGCCAAGAGGGCGGCCAAGAGACCCAGTACTTC. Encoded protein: CASSQEGGQETQYF.

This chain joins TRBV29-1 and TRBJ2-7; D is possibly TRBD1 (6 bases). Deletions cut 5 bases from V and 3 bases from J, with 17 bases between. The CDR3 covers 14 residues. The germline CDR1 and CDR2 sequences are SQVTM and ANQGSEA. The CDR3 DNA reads TGCAGCGTTCCCAGGGGCGCGAAGGGCTACGAGCAGTACTTC. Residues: CSVPRGAKGYEQYF.

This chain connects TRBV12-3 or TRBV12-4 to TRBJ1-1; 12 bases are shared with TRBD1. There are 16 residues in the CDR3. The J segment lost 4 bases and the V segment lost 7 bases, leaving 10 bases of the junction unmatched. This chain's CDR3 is CASIPRGQGALTEAFF. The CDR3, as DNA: TGTGCCAGCATCCCGCGGGGACAGGGGGCGCTCACTGAAGCTTTCTTT.

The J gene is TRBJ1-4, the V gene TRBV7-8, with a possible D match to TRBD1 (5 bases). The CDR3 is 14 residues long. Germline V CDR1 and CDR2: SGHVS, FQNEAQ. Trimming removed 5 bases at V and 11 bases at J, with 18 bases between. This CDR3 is CASSLPGPKEKLFF. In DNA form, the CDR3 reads TGTGCCAGCAGCCTTCCGGGACCCAAGGAGAAACTGTTTTTT.

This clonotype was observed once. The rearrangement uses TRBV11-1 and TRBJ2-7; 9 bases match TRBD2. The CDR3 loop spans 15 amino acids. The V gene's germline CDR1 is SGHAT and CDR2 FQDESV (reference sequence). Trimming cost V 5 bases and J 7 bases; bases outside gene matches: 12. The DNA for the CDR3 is TGTGCCAGCAGCCAAGGTGCGGGAGGGCTTTTTGAGCAGTACTTC. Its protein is CASSQGAGGLFEQYF.

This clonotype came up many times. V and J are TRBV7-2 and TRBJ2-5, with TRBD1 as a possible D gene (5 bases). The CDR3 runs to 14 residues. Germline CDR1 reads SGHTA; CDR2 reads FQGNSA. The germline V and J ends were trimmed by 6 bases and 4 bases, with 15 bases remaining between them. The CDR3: CASSSSRQGETQYF. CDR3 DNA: TGTGCCAGCAGTTCCTCCCGGCAGGGAGAGACCCAGTACTTC. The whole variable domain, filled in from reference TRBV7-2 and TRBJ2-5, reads GAGVSQSPSNKVTEKGKDVELRCDPISGHTALYWYRQSLGQGLEFLIYFQGNSAPDKSGLPSDRFSAERTGGSVSTLTIQRTQQEDSAVYLCASSSSRQGETQYFGPGTRLLVL.

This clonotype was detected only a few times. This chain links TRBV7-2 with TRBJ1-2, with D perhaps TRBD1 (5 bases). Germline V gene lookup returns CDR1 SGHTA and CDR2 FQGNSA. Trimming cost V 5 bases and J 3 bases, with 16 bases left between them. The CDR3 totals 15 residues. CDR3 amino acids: CASSLDRTYYYGYTF. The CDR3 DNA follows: TGTGCCAGCAGCCTAGACAGAACATATTACTATGGCTACACCTTC.